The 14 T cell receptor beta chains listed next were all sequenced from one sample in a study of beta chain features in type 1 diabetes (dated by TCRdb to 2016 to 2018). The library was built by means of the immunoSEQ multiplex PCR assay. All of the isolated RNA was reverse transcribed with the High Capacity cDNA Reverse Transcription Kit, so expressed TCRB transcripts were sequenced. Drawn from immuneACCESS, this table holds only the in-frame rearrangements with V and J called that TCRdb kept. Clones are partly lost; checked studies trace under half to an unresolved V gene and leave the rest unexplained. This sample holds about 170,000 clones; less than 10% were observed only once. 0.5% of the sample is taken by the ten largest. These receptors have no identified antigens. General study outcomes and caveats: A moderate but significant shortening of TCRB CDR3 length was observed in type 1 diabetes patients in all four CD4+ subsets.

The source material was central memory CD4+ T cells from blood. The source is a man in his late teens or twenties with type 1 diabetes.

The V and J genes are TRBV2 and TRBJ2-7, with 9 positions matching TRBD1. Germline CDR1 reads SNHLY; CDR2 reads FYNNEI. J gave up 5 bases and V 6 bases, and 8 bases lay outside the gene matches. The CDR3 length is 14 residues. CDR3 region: CASRSGQGTHEQYF. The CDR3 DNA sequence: TGTGCCAGCAGGTCGGGACAGGGTACGCACGAGCAGTACTTC.

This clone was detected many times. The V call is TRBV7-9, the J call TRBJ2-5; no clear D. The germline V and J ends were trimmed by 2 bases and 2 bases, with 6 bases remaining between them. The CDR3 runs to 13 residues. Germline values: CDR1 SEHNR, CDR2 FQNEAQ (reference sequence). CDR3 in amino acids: CASSLPPQETQYF. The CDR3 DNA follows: TGTGCCAGCAGCTTACCCCCTCAAGAGACCCAGTACTTC.

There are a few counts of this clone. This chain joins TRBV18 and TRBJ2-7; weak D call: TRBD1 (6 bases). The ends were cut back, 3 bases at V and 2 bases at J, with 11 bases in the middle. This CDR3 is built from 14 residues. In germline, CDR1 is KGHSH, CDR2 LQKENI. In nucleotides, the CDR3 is TGTGCCAGCTCACCGCGAGGGACACCCTACGAGCAGTACTTC. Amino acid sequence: CASSPRGTPYEQYF.

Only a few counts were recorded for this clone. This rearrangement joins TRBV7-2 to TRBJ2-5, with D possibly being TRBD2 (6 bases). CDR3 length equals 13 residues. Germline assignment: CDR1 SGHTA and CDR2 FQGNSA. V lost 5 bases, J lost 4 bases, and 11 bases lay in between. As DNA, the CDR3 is TGTGCCAGCAGCCCTCAGGGAGGAGAGACCCAGTACTTC. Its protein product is CASSPQGGETQYF.

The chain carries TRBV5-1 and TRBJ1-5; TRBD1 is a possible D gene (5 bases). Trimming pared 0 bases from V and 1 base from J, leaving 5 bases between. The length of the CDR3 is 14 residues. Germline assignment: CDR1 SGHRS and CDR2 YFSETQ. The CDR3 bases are TGCGCCAGCAGCTTGGCAGGGAGCAATCAGCCCCAGCATTTT. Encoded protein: CASSLAGSNQPQHF.

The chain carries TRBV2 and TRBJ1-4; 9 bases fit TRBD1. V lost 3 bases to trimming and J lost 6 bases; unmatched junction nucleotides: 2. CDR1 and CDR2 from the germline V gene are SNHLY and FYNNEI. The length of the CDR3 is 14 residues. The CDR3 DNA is TGTGCCAGCAGTGACGGGACAGGGTATGAAAAACTGTTTTTT. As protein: CASSDGTGYEKLFF. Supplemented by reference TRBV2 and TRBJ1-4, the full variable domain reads EPEVTQTPSHQVTQMGQEVILRCVPISNHLYFYWYRQILGQKVEFLVSFYNNEISEKSEIFDDQFSVERPDGSNFTLKIRSTKLEDSAMYFCASSDGTGYEKLFFGSGTQLSVL.

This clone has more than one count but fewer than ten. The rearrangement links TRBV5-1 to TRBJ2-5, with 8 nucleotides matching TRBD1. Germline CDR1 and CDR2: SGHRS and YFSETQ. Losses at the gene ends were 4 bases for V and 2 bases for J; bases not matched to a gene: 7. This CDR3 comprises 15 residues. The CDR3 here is CASSTLQGEQETQYF. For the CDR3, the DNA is TGCGCCAGCAGCACACTACAGGGGGAACAAGAGACCCAGTACTTC.

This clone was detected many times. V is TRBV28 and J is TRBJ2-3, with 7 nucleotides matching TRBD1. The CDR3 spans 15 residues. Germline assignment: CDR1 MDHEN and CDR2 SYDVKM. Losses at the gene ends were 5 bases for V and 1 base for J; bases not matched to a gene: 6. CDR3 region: CASSTGVLGTDTQYF. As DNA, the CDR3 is TGTGCCAGCAGTACAGGGGTGCTGGGCACAGATACGCAGTATTTT.

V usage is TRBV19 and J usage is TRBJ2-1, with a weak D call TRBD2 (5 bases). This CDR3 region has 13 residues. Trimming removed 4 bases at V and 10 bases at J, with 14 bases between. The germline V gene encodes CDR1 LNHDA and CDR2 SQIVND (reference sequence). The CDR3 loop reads CASSRSRAVEQFF. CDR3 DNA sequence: TGTGCCAGTAGTAGAAGTCGAGCGGTCGAGCAGTTCTTC.

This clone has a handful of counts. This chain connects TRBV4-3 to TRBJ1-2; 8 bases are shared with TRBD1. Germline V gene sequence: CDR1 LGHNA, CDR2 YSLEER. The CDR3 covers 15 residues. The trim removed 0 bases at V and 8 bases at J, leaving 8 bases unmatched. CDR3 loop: CASSQDSRGQGGYTF. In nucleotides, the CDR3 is TGCGCCAGCAGCCAAGATTCCAGGGGGCAGGGAGGCTACACCTTC.

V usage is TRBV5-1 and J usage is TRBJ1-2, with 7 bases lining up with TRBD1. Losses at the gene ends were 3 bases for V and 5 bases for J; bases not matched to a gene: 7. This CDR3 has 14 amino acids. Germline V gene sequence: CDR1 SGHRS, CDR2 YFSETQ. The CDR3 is CASSSNEQGYGYTF. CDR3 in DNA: TGCGCCAGCAGCTCGAATGAACAGGGGTATGGCTACACCTTC.

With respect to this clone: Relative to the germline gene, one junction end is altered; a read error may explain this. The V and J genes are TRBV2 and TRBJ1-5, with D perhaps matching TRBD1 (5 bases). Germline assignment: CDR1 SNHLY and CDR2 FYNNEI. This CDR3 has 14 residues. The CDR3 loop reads CASSEAGRNQPQHF. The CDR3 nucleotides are TGTGCCAGCAGCGAAGCAGGGAGGAATCAGCCCCAGCATTTT. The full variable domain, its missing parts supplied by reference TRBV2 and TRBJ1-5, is EPEVTQTPSHQVTQMGQEVILRCVPISNHLYFYWYRQILGQKVEFLVSFYNNEISEKSEIFDDQFSVERPDGSNFTLKIRSTKLEDSAMYFCASSEAGRNQPQHFGDGTRLSIL.

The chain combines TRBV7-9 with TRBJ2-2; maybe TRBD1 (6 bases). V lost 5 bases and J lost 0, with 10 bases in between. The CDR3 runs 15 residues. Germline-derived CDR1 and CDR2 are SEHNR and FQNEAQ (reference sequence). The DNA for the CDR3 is TGTGCCAGCAGCGCCCGGACAGCGAACACCGGGGAGCTGTTTTTT. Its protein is CASSARTANTGELFF.

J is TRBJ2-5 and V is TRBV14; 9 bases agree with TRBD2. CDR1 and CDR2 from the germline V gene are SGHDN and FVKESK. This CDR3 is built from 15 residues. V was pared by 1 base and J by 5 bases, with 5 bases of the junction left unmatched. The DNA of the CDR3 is TGTGCCAGCAGCCAAGCGGTAGCGGGAGTGGAGACCCAGTACTTC. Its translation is CASSQAVAGVETQYF.